This TCR beta chain was captured by sequencing in a study of early T cells in non-severe SARS-CoV-2 infection (dated by TCRdb to the early 2020s). In terms of the full investigation: Because TCR sequencing relied on bulk RNA taken from unsorted whole blood, pairing of alpha and beta chains was not possible.

This was a case-control study nested in a cohort of healthcare workers in London, UK, who had nasopharyngeal swab PCR tests and blood samples taken every week. Healthcare workers were enrolled in the week of the UK lockdown, from 23 to 31 March 2020, and were followed every week for up to about 16 weeks. The library was obtained by 5' RACE. Sequencer: NextSeq 500. To correct for sequencing error and PCR bias, the TCR library protocol tagged individual cDNA molecules with unique molecular identifiers. TCR alpha and beta chains were both sequenced, and the abundances of alpha and beta sequences in each sample were closely correlated with each other. Regarding the original processing steps: V gene, J gene and CDR3 annotation of TCR sequences was performed with Decombinator V4. Expanded TCRs were defined as changing significantly between any two time points under a Poisson model with p below 0.0001. Abundances of TCRs were expressed as counts per million after normalisation to the total number of TCRs sequenced in each sample. VDJdb, accessed on 1 November 2021, was searched for TCRs annotated for CMV, EBV and SARS-CoV-2, and TCRs annotated for more than one antigen were excluded. TCRdb trimmed the raw reads at Q25, called clones with MiXCR and kept productive beta chains. All rows with the same CDR3 protein become a single entry with the most common DNA and genes. These V and J calls originate from TCRdb's pipeline instead of the authors' own analysis. For this sample there are some 64,000 distinct CDR3 sequences; about 9% appear just once. Together, the top ten hold about a sixth of the sample.

Broad study findings and their caveats: VDJdb matching was skewed toward anti-spike CD8 responses and likely underestimated virus-specific expansions by missing private and CD4 specificities.

A word on this clonotype: No antigen is known for it. Within one base of it there is no much larger clone, and no base qualities were kept.

The starting material was whole blood, obtained at baseline. This TCR came from an adult who was a healthcare worker with PCR-confirmed SARS-CoV-2 infection or an uninfected control (not recorded which).

The DNA sequence is as follows: TGTGCCAGCAGTGTAGGTGAACCCACGCAGTATTTT. Its translation is CASSVGEPTQYF. The chain is assembled from TRBV2 and TRBJ2-3; there is no confident call for the D gene. CDR1 SNHLY and CDR2 FYNNEI are derived from the germline V gene. V is reduced by 4 bases and J by 9 bases, leaving a spacing of 11 bases between them. From the cysteine through the phenylalanine, the CDR3 covers 12 amino acids. The retained sequence is limited to the CDR3, 36 bases, with the frame set at the first base. The reference TRBV2 and TRBJ2-3 proteins fill in what lies around the CDR3, so the full variable domain reads EPEVTQTPSHQVTQMGQEVILRCVPISNHLYFYWYRQILGQKVEFLVSFYNNEISEKSEIFDDQFSVERPDGSNFTLKIRSTKLEDSAMYFCASSVGEPTQYFGPGTRLTVL.